The 23 T cell receptor beta chains presented below share a single source sample, sequenced in a study of blood T cell repertoires in COVID-19. Sequenced by immunoSEQ multiplex PCR; TCRdb stores in-frame clones only, minus some. Here the sample spans 250,000 to 300,000 clones, roughly 85% being singletons. The sequencing input was PBMCs or T cells enriched from blood (not recorded which). The receptors were gathered from a woman in her forties or fifties who had been exposed to COVID-19.

This sequence joins TRBV15 and TRBJ2-5, with D tentatively TRBD2 (5 bases). CDR3 length: 15 residues. Germline CDR1 reads LNHNV; CDR2 reads YYDKDF (reference sequence). Trimming removed 0 bases at V and 2 bases at J, with 10 bases between. CDR3 coding DNA: TGTGCCACCAGCAGAGATAGGGCGGGTCAAGAGACCCAGTACTTC. Its translation is CATSRDRAGQETQYF.

As concerns this clone: Distinct nucleotide sequences in the sample also encode this CDR3. The V and J genes are TRBV3-1 (or the pseudogene TRBV3-2) and TRBJ2-7; 7 positions agree with TRBD2. From germline, CDR1 is LGHDT and CDR2 YNNKEL (reference sequence). CDR3 length: 12 residues. Trimming took 4 bases from V and 4 from J; bases not matched to a gene: 1. In DNA, the CDR3 is TGTGCCAGCAGCCCCGGGGGGTACGAGCAGTACTTC. Its translation is CASSPGGYEQYF.

The rearrangement uses TRBV6-1 and TRBJ2-7; perhaps TRBD2 as D (5 bases). The V end lost 1 base, the J end lost 1 base, and 11 bases lay between the germline ends. The CDR3 length is 15 residues. Per germline, CDR1 MNHNS and CDR2 SASEGT. The CDR3 region is CASSEVPGRSYEQYF. The CDR3 DNA follows: TGTGCCAGCAGTGAAGTACCGGGGAGATCCTACGAGCAGTACTTC.

The gene calls are TRBV6-1 and TRBJ1-1; D might be TRBD1 (5 bases). V was shortened by 3 bases and J by 0 bases, with 14 bases between the two germline ends. The germline CDR1 and CDR2 sequences are MNHNS and SASEGT. The CDR3 covers 16 residues. CDR3 sequence reads: CASSENRGKVNTEAFF. In DNA form, the CDR3 reads TGTGCCAGCAGTGAGAATAGGGGTAAGGTGAACACTGAAGCTTTCTTT.

This chain connects TRBV11-2 to TRBJ1-1, with D maybe TRBD1 (6 bases). V was pared by 5 bases and J by 0 bases, with 16 bases between. The germline CDR1 and CDR2 sequences are SGHAT and FQNNGV. The CDR3 is 16 amino acids. This CDR3 reads CASSPGQWTLNTEAFF. The DNA for the CDR3 is TGTGCCAGCAGCCCAGGACAGTGGACTCTGAACACTGAAGCTTTCTTT.

The V gene is TRBV6-2 or TRBV6-3, the J gene TRBJ1-1; D is perhaps TRBD1 (5 bases). Trimming stripped 4 bases from V and 1 base from J, with 10 bases between. This CDR3 has 14 residues. The germline CDR1 and CDR2 sequences are MNHEY and SVGEGT. The CDR3, as DNA: TGTGCCAGCAGTTGGGGGGGGACGAACACTGAAGCTTTCTTT. Translation: CASSWGGTNTEAFF.

The CDR3 here is CASSLTGSFGYTF. The CDR3 coding sequence is TGTGCCAGCAGTTTAACGGGGTCCTTCGGCTACACCTTC. This sequence joins TRBV12-3 or TRBV12-4 and TRBJ1-2, with D unclear. Trimming removed 2 bases from V and 8 bases from J, with 12 bases in between. The CDR3 covers 13 residues.

The chain combines TRBV18 with TRBJ1-1; weak D call: TRBD1 (5 bases). The CDR3 runs to 15 residues. V was cut by 2 bases and J by 0 bases, with 10 bases left in between. CDR1 is KGHSH and CDR2 is LQKENI in the germline V gene. The CDR3: CASSPGPGMNTEAFF. CDR3 sequence (DNA): TGTGCCAGCTCACCAGGGCCAGGGATGAACACTGAAGCTTTCTTT.

The sample holds a few counts of this clone. This chain joins TRBV7-9 and TRBJ2-2; 8 bases align to TRBD2. This CDR3 comprises 15 residues. V was clipped by 8 bases and J by 4 bases; unmatched bases: 9. Germline-derived CDR1 and CDR2 are SEHNR and FQNEAQ (reference sequence). CDR3 DNA: TGTGCCAGCGCGACGGGGGGGCCTCGCACCGGGGAGCTGTTTTTT. This gives the protein CASATGGPRTGELFF.

The chain recombines TRBV4-2 with TRBJ2-1, with a possible D match to TRBD2 (5 bases). The germline V gene encodes CDR1 LGHNA and CDR2 YNFKEQ. This CDR3 is built from 13 residues. V was shortened by 0 bases and J by 9 bases, with 9 bases between the two germline ends. Written as DNA, the CDR3 is TGTGCCAGCAGCCAAGAGAGCGGCAGTGAGCAGTTCTTC. Translating gives CASSQESGSEQFF.

The chain carries TRBV7-2 and TRBJ1-1; no firm D call. In germline, CDR1 is SGHTA, CDR2 FQGNSA. The CDR3 totals 13 residues. V was pared by 6 bases and J by 6 bases, with 14 bases between. The CDR3 is CASSSIAAAEAFF. The CDR3 bases are TGTGCCAGCAGTTCCATTGCGGCCGCTGAAGCTTTCTTT.

The chain carries TRBV5-6 and TRBJ1-4; a possible D gene is TRBD1 (5 bases). The length of the CDR3 is 14 residues. Germline V lookup: CDR1 SGHDT, CDR2 YYEEEE. V was trimmed by 0 bases and J by 8 bases, leaving 11 bases between them. In DNA form, the CDR3 reads TGTGCCAGCAGCTTGGGCCAGGGTGGCGAAAAACTGTTTTTT. Residues: CASSLGQGGEKLFF. Drawing the rest from reference TRBV5-6 and TRBJ1-4, the complete variable domain is DAGVTQSPTHLIKTRGQQVTLRCSPKSGHDTVSWYQQALGQGPQFIFQYYEEEERQRGNFPDRFSGHQFPNYSSELNVNALLLGDSALYLCASSLGQGGEKLFFGSGTQLSVL.

The V call is TRBV18, the J call TRBJ2-7, with 9 positions matching TRBD1. Losses at the gene ends were 2 bases for V and 6 bases for J; bases not matched to a gene: 5. Germline V gene sequence: CDR1 KGHSH, CDR2 LQKENI. The CDR3 has 14 residues. The CDR3 spells CASSPRTGDSEQYF. In DNA form, the CDR3 reads TGTGCCAGCTCACCAAGGACAGGGGATAGCGAGCAGTACTTC.

This rearrangement joins TRBV29-1 to TRBJ2-2; D is possibly TRBD2 (5 bases). CDR1 and CDR2 (germline): SQVTM, ANQGSEA. This CDR3 is built from 13 residues. With 6 bases removed from V and 3 bases from J, the gap between germline ends came to 11 bases. Written as DNA, the CDR3 is TGCAGCGTACTAGGAAGACACACCGGGGAGCTGTTTTTT. It yields the protein CSVLGRHTGELFF.

CDR3 nucleotide sequence: TGTGCCAGCAGCCCCGTTAGCGGGGATACGCAGTATTTT. It yields the protein CASSPVSGDTQYF. This chain uses TRBV7-2 with TRBJ2-3; 7 nucleotides agree with TRBD2. This CDR3 is built from 13 residues. V shed 5 bases, J shed 6 bases, and the junction held 5 bases outside the gene matches. From germline, CDR1 is SGHTA and CDR2 FQGNSA.

V and J are TRBV5-1 and TRBJ1-2; maybe TRBD1 (5 bases). Germline V lookup: CDR1 SGHRS, CDR2 YFSETQ. V dropped 2 bases and J dropped 6 bases, with 20 bases sitting between them. This CDR3 has 16 amino acids. The CDR3 loop reads CASSLPSRQLGNGYTF. CDR3 DNA sequence: TGCGCCAGCAGCTTACCCAGCCGACAGCTAGGAAATGGCTACACCTTC. Full variable domain (remainder filled in from reference TRBV5-1 and TRBJ1-2): KAGVTQTPRYLIKTRGQQVTLSCSPISGHRSVSWYQQTPGQGLQFLFEYFSETQRNKGNFPGRFSGRQFSNSRSEMNVSTLELGDSALYLCASSLPSRQLGNGYTFGSGTRLTVV.

The chain recombines TRBV10-1 with TRBJ2-1; possibly TRBD2 for D (5 bases). Per germline, CDR1 WNHNN and CDR2 SYGVQD (reference sequence). This CDR3 comprises 13 residues. V was shortened by 4 bases and J by 7 bases, with 11 bases between the two germline ends. CDR3 loop: CASSGTRGNEQFF. The CDR3 bases are TGCGCCAGCAGTGGGACCAGAGGGAATGAGCAGTTCTTC.

This rearrangement joins TRBV4-2 to TRBJ2-6; tentatively, D is TRBD2 (6 bases). V lost 4 bases, J lost 0 bases, and 13 bases lay in between. This CDR3 region has 17 residues. Per the germline V gene, CDR1 is LGHNA and CDR2 is YNFKEQ. The CDR3 loop reads CASSPGEESSGANVLTF. The CDR3, as DNA: TGTGCCAGCAGCCCTGGGGAGGAGAGCTCTGGGGCCAACGTCCTGACTTTC.

V is TRBV5-1 and J is TRBJ1-4, with TRBD1 matching over 10 bases. J gave up 4 bases and V 4 bases, and 4 bases lay outside the gene matches. There are 15 residues in the CDR3. Per the germline V gene, CDR1 is SGHRS and CDR2 is YFSETQ. CDR3 residues: CASSPGQGNNEKLFF. In nucleotides, the CDR3 is TGCGCCAGCAGCCCGGGACAGGGGAATAATGAAAAACTGTTTTTT.

The V call is TRBV2, the J call TRBJ1-6; 10 bases align to TRBD1. This CDR3 is 12 amino acids long. V gave up 7 bases and J gave up 11 bases; unmatched junction bases: 2. Germline V gene sequence: CDR1 SNHLY, CDR2 FYNNEI. This chain's CDR3 is CASMGQGPPLHF. In DNA, the CDR3 is TGTGCCAGCATGGGACAGGGGCCACCCCTCCACTTT.

This clone has a handful of counts. This may be a read error, as it is one base from a much larger clone. This chain links TRBV3-1 (or the pseudogene TRBV3-2) with TRBJ1-1; D is unclear. Germline V gives CDR1 LGHDT, CDR2 YNNKEL (reference sequence). Trimming removed 5 bases from V and 4 bases from J, with 8 bases in between. The CDR3 length is 12 residues. This CDR3 is CASSLQSTEAFF. DNA for the CDR3: TGTGCCAGCAGCTTACAGAGCACTGAAGCTTTCTTT.

A few counts support this clone. The rearrangement links TRBV28 to TRBJ1-5, with 9 bases matching TRBD1. From germline, CDR1 is MDHEN and CDR2 SYDVKM. V lost 6 bases and J lost 3; bases outside the gene matches: 6. The CDR3 sequence is 15 residues long. DNA for the CDR3: TGTGCCAGCAGCTTGACAGGGGGACTCAATCAGCCCCAGCATTTT. Translated, it gives CASSLTGGLNQPQHF.

The chain combines TRBV11-2 with TRBJ2-3; 7 bases line up with TRBD2. The CDR3 totals 16 residues. After removal of 3 bases from V and 2 bases from J, the junction contained 8 bases not matched to a gene. Germline V gives CDR1 SGHAT, CDR2 FQNNGV. CDR3 sequence: CASSLVAGVSTDTQYF. In nucleotides, the CDR3 is TGTGCCAGCAGCTTGGTAGCGGGCGTATCCACAGATACGCAGTATTTT.